This T cell receptor (beta chain) was observed in a study of OX40 agonist ivuxolimab in advanced cancers. About the research overall: While on treatment, patients had intravenous ivuxolimab at 0.01 to 10 mg/kg every 2 weeks. Males comprised approximately 81% of the group, whose mean age was roughly 60 years (range 23 to 79).

As concerns this clone: The antigen remains undetermined.

Repertoires were generated with immunoSEQ multiplex PCR, while TCRdb's copy carries only in-frame clones and drops some. The table shows about 12,000 clones, with 65% to 80% occurring only once. Notes on the study in general: Average numbers of expanded clones were greater in CD8+ T cells than in CD4+.

The TCR sequence derives from an adult with an advanced solid tumor such as melanoma, head and neck, liver or kidney cancer. Material: CD4+ or CD8+ T cells sorted from blood, obtained in a trial of the OX40 agonist ivuxolimab.

Written as DNA, the CDR3 is TGTGCCAGCAGTTTAGGACAGGGCAACTATGGCTACACCTTC. Translated, it gives CASSLGQGNYGYTF. This chain joins TRBV28 and TRBJ1-2; 8 nucleotides line up with TRBD1. The ends lost 2 bases at V and 2 bases at J; junction bases unmatched: 1. Per germline, CDR1 MDHEN and CDR2 SYDVKM. The CDR3 is made up of 14 amino acids.